The 9 T cell receptor beta chains below were found in one sample sequenced in a study of cytomegalovirus exposure and HLA in healthy donors. 60 Vbeta and 13 Jbeta primers were used in PCR. Assay used: immunoSEQ multiplex PCR; TCRdb lists only in-frame clones, some missing. The sample holds roughly 99,000 clones, over 70% seen once. Sequencing was done on a sample of PBMCs. All receptors derive from a man between 25 and 39 years old in good health and CMV-seronegative.

V gene TRBV6-5 combines with J gene TRBJ2-7; TRBD1 agrees at 10 bases. The V segment lost 7 bases and the J segment 2 bases; nucleotides outside the gene matches: 8. This CDR3 is 15 amino acids long. Germline-derived CDR1 and CDR2 are MNHEY and SVGAGI. As DNA, the CDR3 is TGTGCCAGCACCCCTGGGACAGGGGATGCCTACGAGCAGTACTTC. It translates to CASTPGTGDAYEQYF.

This clone was detected once. V usage is TRBV29-1 and J usage is TRBJ1-1; a weak D match, TRBD1 (6 bases). The CDR3 runs to 13 residues. Trimming took 3 bases from V and 4 from J, leaving 12 bases between them. Germline CDR1 is SQVTM and CDR2 is ANQGSEA. The CDR3 protein is CSVEVLGATEAFF. For the CDR3, the DNA is TGCAGCGTTGAGGTTTTGGGGGCCACTGAAGCTTTCTTT.

The chain carries TRBV6-1 and TRBJ2-7, with D tentatively TRBD2 (6 bases). Germline values: CDR1 MNHNS, CDR2 SASEGT. The CDR3 runs to 15 residues. Deletions cut 3 bases from V and 0 bases from J, with 12 bases between. This CDR3 reads CASSDFGSASYEQYF. CDR3 nucleotides: TGTGCCAGCAGTGATTTCGGGAGCGCCTCCTACGAGCAGTACTTC.

In this sample, this clone turned up once. The rearrangement links TRBV6-5 to TRBJ1-5, with a weak D call TRBD1 (6 bases). The CDR3 loop spans 16 amino acids. V shed 4 bases and J shed 0 bases, with 13 bases lying between them. Per germline, CDR1 MNHEY and CDR2 SVGAGI. The CDR3 here is CASSSGQSYSNQPQHF. The CDR3, as DNA: TGTGCCAGCAGTTCGGGACAAAGCTATAGCAATCAGCCCCAGCATTTT.

This clone was detected a few times. The V and J genes are TRBV4-1 and TRBJ1-2; 8 bases are shared with TRBD1. Germline assignment: CDR1 MGHRA and CDR2 YSYEKL. The CDR3 runs to 15 residues. The V and J ends lost 3 bases and 3 bases, in that order; junction bases with no gene match: 6. For the CDR3, the DNA is TGCGCCAGCAGCCATAAAGGACAGGGCGACTATGGCTACACCTTC. Translated, it gives CASSHKGQGDYGYTF.

This clone was recorded once. J is TRBJ1-2 and V is TRBV11-1; weak D call: TRBD1 (6 bases). This CDR3 region has 14 residues. The V end lost 5 bases, the J end lost 5 bases, and 15 bases lay between the germline ends. Germline V gives CDR1 SGHAT, CDR2 FQDESV (reference sequence). The DNA for the CDR3 is TGTGCCAGCAGCCCAAGGCAGGGGTTGTATGGCTACACCTTC. Translating gives CASSPRQGLYGYTF.

This chain links TRBV6-5 with TRBJ1-4; TRBD1 is a possible D gene (6 bases). The CDR3 extends over 13 amino acids. The germline V gene has CDR1 MNHEY and CDR2 SVGAGI. V lost 5 bases and J 6 bases, leaving 10 bases between the germline ends. The CDR3 loop is CASSRDKHEKLFF. CDR3 nucleotide sequence: TGTGCCAGCAGTCGGGACAAGCATGAAAAACTGTTTTTT.

The rearrangement uses TRBV28 and TRBJ2-7; possibly TRBD1 for D (6 bases). The CDR3 runs 17 residues. V dropped 10 bases and J dropped 3 bases, with 28 bases sitting between them. Per the germline V gene, CDR1 is MDHEN and CDR2 is SYDVKM. CDR3 DNA: TGTGCCACTTCGACAGGAAACCTCGGGGCGGGCATCTACGAGCAGTACTTC. Its protein product is CATSTGNLGAGIYEQYF.

The chain employs TRBV18 and TRBJ2-7; 7 nucleotides match TRBD1. V gave up 9 bases and J gave up 6 bases; unmatched junction bases: 5. This CDR3 comprises 11 residues. Germline-derived CDR1 and CDR2 are KGHSH and LQKENI. The CDR3 sequence is CASLDRTEQYF. CDR3 in DNA: TGTGCCAGTCTGGACAGGACCGAGCAGTACTTC. Full variable domain (remainder filled in from reference TRBV18 and TRBJ2-7): NAGVMQNPRHLVRRRGQEARLRCSPMKGHSHVYWYRQLPEEGLKFMVYLQKENIIDESGMPKERFSAEFPKEGPSILRIQQVVRGDSAAYFCASLDRTEQYFGPGTRLTVT.